This T cell receptor (beta chain) derives from a study of cytomegalovirus exposure and HLA in healthy donors. The study ran its PCR with 60 Vbeta and 13 Jbeta primers. Profiling relied on immunoSEQ multiplex PCR, and the TCRdb table lists in-frame clones only, not all of them. The sample shows under 200,000 clones, 80% to 90% of them seen only once. Trimming pared 4 bases from V and 2 bases from J, leaving 9 bases between. Per germline, CDR1 SGHDT and CDR2 YYEEEE. The length of the CDR3 is 13 residues. This receptor was obtained from a woman younger than 30 in good health and CMV-seronegative. The gene calls are TRBV5-6 and TRBJ1-1; D possibly corresponds to TRBD1 (6 bases). Sequencing used PBMCs. The CDR3 DNA sequence: TGTGCCAGCAGCCTGGACAGAAACACTGAAGCTTTCTTT. Translated: CASSLDRNTEAFF.